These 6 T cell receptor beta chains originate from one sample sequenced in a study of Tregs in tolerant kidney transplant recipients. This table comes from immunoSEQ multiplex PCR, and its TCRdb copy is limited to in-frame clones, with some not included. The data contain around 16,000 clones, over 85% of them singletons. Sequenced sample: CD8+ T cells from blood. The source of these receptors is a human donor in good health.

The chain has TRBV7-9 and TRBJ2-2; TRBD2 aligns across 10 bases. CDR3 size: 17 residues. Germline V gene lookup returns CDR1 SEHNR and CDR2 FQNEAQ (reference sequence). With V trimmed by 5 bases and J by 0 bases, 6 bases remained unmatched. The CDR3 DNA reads TGTGCCAGCAGCCCGCAAGGACTAGCGGCGAACACCGGGGAGCTGTTTTTT. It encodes CASSPQGLAANTGELFF.

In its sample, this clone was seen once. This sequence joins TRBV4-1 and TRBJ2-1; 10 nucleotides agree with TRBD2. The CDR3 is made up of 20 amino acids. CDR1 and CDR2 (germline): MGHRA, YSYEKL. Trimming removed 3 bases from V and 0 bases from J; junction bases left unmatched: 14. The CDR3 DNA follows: TGCGCCAGCAGCCACCGACCTATAGCGGGGGGCCACAGCTCCTACAATGAGCAGTTCTTC. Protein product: CASSHRPIAGGHSSYNEQFF.

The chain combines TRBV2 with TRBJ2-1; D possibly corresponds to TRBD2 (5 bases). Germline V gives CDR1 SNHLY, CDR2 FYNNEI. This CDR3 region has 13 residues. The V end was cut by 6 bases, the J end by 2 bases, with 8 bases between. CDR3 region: CASSTRAYNEQFF. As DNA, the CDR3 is TGTGCCAGCAGCACGAGGGCCTACAATGAGCAGTTCTTC.

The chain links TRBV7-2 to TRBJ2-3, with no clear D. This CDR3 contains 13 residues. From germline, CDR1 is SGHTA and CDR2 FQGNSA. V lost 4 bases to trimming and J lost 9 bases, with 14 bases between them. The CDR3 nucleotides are TGTGCCAGCAGCTGGAGTCAGATGAAGACGCAGTATTTT. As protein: CASSWSQMKTQYF.

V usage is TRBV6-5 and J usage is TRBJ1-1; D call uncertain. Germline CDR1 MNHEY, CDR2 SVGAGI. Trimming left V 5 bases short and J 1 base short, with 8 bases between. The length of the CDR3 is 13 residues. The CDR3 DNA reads TGTGCCAGCAGTCCTTTATCGAACACTGAAGCTTTCTTT. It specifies CASSPLSNTEAFF.

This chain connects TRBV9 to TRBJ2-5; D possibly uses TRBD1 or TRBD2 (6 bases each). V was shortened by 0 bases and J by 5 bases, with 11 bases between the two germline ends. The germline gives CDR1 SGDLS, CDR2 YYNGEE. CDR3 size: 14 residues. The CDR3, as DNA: TGTGCCAGCAGCGTAGCTGGGGGGCAGGAGACCCAGTACTTC. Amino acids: CASSVAGGQETQYF. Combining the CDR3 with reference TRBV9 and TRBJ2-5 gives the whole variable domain DSGVTQTPKHLITATGQRVTLRCSPRSGDLSVYWYQQSLDQGLQFLIQYYNGEERAKGNILERFSAQQFPDLHSELNLSSLELGDSALYFCASSVAGGQETQYFGPGTRLLVL.